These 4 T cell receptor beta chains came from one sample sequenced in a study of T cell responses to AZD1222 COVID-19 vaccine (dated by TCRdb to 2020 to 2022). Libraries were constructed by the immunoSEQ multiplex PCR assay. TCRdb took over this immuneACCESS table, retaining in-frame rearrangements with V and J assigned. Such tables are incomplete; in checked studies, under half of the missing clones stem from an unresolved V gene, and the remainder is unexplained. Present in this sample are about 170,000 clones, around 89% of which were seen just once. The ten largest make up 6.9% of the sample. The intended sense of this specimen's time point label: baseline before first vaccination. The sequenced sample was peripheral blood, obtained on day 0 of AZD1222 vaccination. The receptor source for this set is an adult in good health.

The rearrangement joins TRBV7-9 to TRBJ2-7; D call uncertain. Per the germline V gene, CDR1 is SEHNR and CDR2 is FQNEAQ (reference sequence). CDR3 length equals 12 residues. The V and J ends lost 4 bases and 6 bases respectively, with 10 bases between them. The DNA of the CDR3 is TGTGCCAGCAGCTCCTCCTCTGGCGAGCAGTACTTC. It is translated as CASSSSSGEQYF.

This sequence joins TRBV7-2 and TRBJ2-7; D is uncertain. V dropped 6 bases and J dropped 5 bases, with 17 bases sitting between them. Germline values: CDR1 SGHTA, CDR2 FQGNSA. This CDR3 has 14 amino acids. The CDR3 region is CASSSSSAGNEQYF. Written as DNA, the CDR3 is TGTGCCAGCAGTAGCTCGTCGGCAGGCAACGAGCAGTACTTC.

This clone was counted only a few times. The CDR3 bases are TGTGCCAGCAGCGGAGTAATGCTATACGAGCAGTACTTC. This encodes CASSGVMLYEQYF. The gene calls are TRBV13 and TRBJ2-7; no reliable D call. CDR1 PRHDT and CDR2 FYEKMQ come from the germline V gene (reference sequence). Trimming removed 5 bases from V and 4 bases from J, with 12 bases in between. This CDR3 has 13 residues.

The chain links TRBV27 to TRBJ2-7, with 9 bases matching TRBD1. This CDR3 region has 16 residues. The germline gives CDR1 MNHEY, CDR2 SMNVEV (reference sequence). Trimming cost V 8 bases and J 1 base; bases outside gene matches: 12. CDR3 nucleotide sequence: TGTGCCAGCGCCCCCTCCGGGACAGGGACATCCTACGAGCAGTACGTC. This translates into CASAPSGTGTSYEQYV.